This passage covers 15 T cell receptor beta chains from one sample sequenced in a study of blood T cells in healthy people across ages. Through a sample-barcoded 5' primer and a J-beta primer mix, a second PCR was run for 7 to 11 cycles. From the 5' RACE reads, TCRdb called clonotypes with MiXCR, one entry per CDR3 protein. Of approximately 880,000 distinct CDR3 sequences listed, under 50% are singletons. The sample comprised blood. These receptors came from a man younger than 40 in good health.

The CDR3 DNA sequence: TGTGCCAGCAGTATACAGCGGGGGGCCGCTACCCGACAAGAGACCCAGTACTTC. This translates into CASSIQRGAATRQETQYF. This chain joins TRBV2 and TRBJ2-5, with TRBD2 matching over 9 bases. The CDR3 sequence is 18 residues long. CDR1 SNHLY and CDR2 FYNNEI come from the germline V gene. J gave up 2 bases and V 5 bases, and 15 bases lay outside the gene matches.

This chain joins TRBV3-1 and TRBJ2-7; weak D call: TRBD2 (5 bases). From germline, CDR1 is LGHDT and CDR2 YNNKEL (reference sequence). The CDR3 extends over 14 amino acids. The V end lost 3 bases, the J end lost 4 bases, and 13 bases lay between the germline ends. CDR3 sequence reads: CASSHVPGDYEQYF. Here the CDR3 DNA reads TGTGCCAGCAGCCATGTACCCGGGGATTACGAGCAGTACTTC.

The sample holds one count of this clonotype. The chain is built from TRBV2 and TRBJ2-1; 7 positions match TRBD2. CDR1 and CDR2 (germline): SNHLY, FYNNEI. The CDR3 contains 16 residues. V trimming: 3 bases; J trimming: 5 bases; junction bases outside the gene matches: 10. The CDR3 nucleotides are TGTGCCAGCAGTGACATCCGCGGGGGTGGAAACAATGAGCAGTTCTTC. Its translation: CASSDIRGGGNNEQFF.

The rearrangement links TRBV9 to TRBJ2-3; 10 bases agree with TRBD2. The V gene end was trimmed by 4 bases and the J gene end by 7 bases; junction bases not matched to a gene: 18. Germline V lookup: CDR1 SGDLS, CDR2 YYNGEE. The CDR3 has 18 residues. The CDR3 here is CASSLTPGASGGLNTQYF. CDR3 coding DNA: TGTGCCAGCAGCCTCACCCCGGGGGCTAGCGGGGGTCTGAATACGCAGTATTTT. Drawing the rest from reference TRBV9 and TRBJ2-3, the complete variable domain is DSGVTQTPKHLITATGQRVTLRCSPRSGDLSVYWYQQSLDQGLQFLIQYYNGEERAKGNILERFSAQQFPDLHSELNLSSLELGDSALYFCASSLTPGASGGLNTQYFGPGTRLTVL.

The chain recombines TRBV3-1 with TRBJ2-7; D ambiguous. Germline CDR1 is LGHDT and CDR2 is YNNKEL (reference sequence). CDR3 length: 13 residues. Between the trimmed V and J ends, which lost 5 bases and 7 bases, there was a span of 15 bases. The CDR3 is CASSAQIGLEQYF. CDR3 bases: TGTGCCAGCAGCGCCCAGATAGGCCTTGAGCAGTACTTC.

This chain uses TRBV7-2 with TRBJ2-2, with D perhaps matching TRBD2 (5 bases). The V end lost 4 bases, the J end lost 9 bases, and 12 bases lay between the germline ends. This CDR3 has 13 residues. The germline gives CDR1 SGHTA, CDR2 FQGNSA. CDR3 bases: TGTGCCAGCAGCTCCATTTCGGGGAGGGAGCTGTTTTTT. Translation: CASSSISGRELFF. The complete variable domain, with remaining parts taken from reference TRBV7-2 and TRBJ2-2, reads GAGVSQSPSNKVTEKGKDVELRCDPISGHTALYWYRQSLGQGLEFLIYFQGNSAPDKSGLPSDRFSAERTGGSVSTLTIQRTQQEDSAVYLCASSSISGRELFFGEGSRLTVL.

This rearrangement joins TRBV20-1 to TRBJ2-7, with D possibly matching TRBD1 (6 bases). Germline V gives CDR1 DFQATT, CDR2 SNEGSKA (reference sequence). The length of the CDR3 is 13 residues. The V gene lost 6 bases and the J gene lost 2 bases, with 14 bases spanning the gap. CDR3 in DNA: TGCAGTGCCACAGGGAAAGGGACCTACGAGCAGTACTTC. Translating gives CSATGKGTYEQYF.

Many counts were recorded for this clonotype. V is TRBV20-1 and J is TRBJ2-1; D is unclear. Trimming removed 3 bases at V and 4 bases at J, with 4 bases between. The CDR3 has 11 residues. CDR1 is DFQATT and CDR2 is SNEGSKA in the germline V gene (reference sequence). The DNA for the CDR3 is TGCAGTGCTAGGCAGTACAATGAGCAGTTCTTC. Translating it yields CSARQYNEQFF.

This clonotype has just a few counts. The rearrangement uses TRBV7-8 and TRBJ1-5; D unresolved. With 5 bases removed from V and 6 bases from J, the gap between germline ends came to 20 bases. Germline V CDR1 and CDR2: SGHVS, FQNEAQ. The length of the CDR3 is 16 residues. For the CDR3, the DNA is TGTGCCAGCAGCCCTGGGAGGGCAGGCGTGAGTCAGCCCCAGCATTTT. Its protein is CASSPGRAGVSQPQHF.

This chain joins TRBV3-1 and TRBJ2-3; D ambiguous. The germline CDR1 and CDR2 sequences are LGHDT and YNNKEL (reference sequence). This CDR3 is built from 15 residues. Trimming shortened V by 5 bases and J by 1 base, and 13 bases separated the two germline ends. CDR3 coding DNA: TGTGCCAGCAGCTCGGGCCGGTCTCGCACAGATACGCAGTATTTT. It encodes CASSSGRSRTDTQYF.

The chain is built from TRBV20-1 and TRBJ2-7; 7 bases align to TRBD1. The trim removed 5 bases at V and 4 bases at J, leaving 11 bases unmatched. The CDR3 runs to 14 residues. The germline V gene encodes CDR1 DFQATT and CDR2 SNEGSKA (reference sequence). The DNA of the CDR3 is TGCAGTGCTCGCGTTCCGGGACAGATGTACGAGCAGTACTTC. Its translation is CSARVPGQMYEQYF.

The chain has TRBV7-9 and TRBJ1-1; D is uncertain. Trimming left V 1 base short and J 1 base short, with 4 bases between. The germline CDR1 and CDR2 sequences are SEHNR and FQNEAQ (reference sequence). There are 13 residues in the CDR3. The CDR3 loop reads CASSLVWNTEAFF. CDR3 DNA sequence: TGTGCCAGCAGCTTAGTATGGAACACTGAAGCTTTCTTT.

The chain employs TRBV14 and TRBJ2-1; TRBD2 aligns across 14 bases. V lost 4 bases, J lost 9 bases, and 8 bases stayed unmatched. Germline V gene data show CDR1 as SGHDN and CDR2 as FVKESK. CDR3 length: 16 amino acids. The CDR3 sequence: CASSPSRLAGGLEQFF. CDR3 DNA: TGTGCCAGCAGCCCTTCGCGACTAGCGGGGGGGCTTGAGCAGTTCTTC.

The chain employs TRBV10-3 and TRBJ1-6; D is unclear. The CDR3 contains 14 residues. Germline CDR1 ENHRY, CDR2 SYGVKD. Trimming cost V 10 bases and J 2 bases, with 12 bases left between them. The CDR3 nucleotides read TGTGCCACGCAGTCCAGCCCCTATAATTCACCCCTCCACTTT. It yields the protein CATQSSPYNSPLHF.

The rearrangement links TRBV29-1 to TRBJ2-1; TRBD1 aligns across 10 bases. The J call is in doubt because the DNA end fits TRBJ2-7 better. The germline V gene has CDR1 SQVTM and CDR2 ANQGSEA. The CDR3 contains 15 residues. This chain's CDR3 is CSVRPGQGRSNEQYF. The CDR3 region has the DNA TGCAGCGTTCGGCCGGGACAGGGGAGATCAAATGAGCAGTACTTC.